The rows below give T cell receptor beta chains drawn from one sample of a study of T-cell memory formation after mild COVID-19. Via MiXCR, TCRdb re-called the 5' RACE reads, giving one row per CDR3 protein. This sample has approximately 300,000 distinct CDR3 sequences, with less than 20% found just once. The sequencing sample was made of PBMCs or a T cell subset sorted from them (not recorded which). These receptor sequences come from a man between 18 and 35 years old who had mild COVID-19 (a few samples of this study predate the infection). Cell type and time point are not known. CDR3s include the opening cysteine and the closing phenylalanine or tryptophan. A D gene is named only where the DNA matches it firmly. For some rows the clone size is stated as once, few or many, or as a class when expanded; others skip it.

size | D | J | length | V | CDR3 | DNA
- | - | TRBJ1-2 | 13 | TRBV30 | CAWSSGTNYGYTF | TGTGCCTGGAGCTCGGGAACGAACTATGGCTACACCTTC
- | - | TRBJ1-2 | 16 | TRBV28 | CASSHGGGQSANGYTF | TGTGCCAGCAGCCACGGCGGGGGCCAATCCGCGAATGGCTACACCTTC
few | - | TRBJ1-3 | 14 | TRBV12-3/TRBV12-4 | CASSLSAEGNTIYF | TGTGCCAGCAGTTTGTCGGCGGAGGGAAACACCATATATTTT
- | - | TRBJ1-2 | 16 | TRBV12-3/TRBV12-4 | CASSLTGTQANYGYTF | TGTGCCAGCAGTCTTACAGGGACCCAAGCTAACTATGGCTACACCTTC
few | - | TRBJ1-4 | 13 | TRBV7-7 | CASSPTTHSQLFF | TGTGCTAGCAGCCCAACAACTCACAGCCAACTGTTTTTT
- | TRBD1 | TRBJ1-1 | 13 | TRBV2 | CASSGTGENEAFF | TGTGCCAGCAGTGGGACAGGGGAAAATGAAGCTTTCTTT
many | TRBD2 | TRBJ2-1 | 15 | TRBV11-2 | CASRSSGGAHIEQFF | TGTGCCAGCAGATCGAGCGGGGGGGCCCATATTGAGCAGTTCTTC
few | - | TRBJ2-5 | 13 | TRBV4-3 | CASSQVGGKTQYF | TGCGCCAGCAGCCAAGTGGGCGGGAAGACCCAGTACTTC
many | TRBD1 | TRBJ2-2 | 14 | TRBV7-9 | CASSTDRGTGELFF | TGTGCCAGCAGCACCGACAGGGGCACCGGGGAGCTGTTTTTT
- | - | TRBJ1-5 | 15 | TRBV7-9 | CASSLDSTSNQPQHF | TGTGCCAGCAGCTTAGATTCGACTAGCAATCAGCCCCAGCATTTT
many | TRBD2 | TRBJ2-2 | 19 | TRBV4-3 | CASSQEILSGGAYTGELFF | TGCGCCAGCAGCCAAGAAATCCTTAGCGGGGGGGCCTACACCGGGGAGCTGTTTTTT
few | TRBD2 | TRBJ2-5 | 15 | TRBV7-2 | CASSLVSGDGETQYF | TGTGCCAGCAGCTTAGTTAGCGGGGACGGAGAGACCCAGTACTTC
- | - | TRBJ2-3 | 18 | TRBV15 | CATSREGSGIGRTDTQYF | TGTGCCACCAGCAGAGAGGGGAGTGGTATCGGTCGCACAGATACGCAGTATTTT
- | TRBD1 | TRBJ2-5 | 17 | TRBV27 | CASSGTGAGTLQETQYF | TGTGCCAGCAGTGGCACAGGGGCCGGGACCCTTCAAGAGACCCAGTACTTC
- | - | TRBJ2-5 | 13 | TRBV9 | CASSSAVMETQYF | TGTGCCAGCAGCTCGGCGGTAATGGAGACCCAGTACTTC
few | - | TRBJ2-5 | 14 | TRBV2 | CASSDRGVVQTQYF | TGTGCCAGCAGTGACAGGGGAGTTGTGCAGACCCAGTACTTC
- | - | TRBJ1-4 | 14 | TRBV12-3/TRBV12-4 | CASSLRQSNEKLFF | TGTGCCAGCAGTTTGAGGCAGAGTAATGAAAAACTGTTTTTT
few | TRBD1 | TRBJ1-1 | 14 | TRBV7-9 | CASSPDRASTEAFF | TGTGCCAGCAGCCCGGACAGGGCGAGCACTGAAGCTTTCTTT
- | TRBD2 | TRBJ2-5 | 13 | TRBV25-1 | CASSWGGKETQYF | TGTGCCAGCAGCTGGGGGGGGAAAGAGACCCAGTACTTC
- | - | TRBJ2-2 | 14 | TRBV2 | CASSDRVATGELFF | TGTGCCAGCAGTGACAGGGTGGCCACCGGGGAGCTGTTTTTT
many | - | TRBJ1-5 | 15 | TRBV4-1 | CASSQRAVSNQPQHF | TGCGCCAGCAGCCAGCGGGCAGTTAGCAATCAGCCCCAGCATTTT
- | TRBD2 | TRBJ2-7 | 15 | TRBV10-3 | CAIRTERGDGYEQYF | TGTGCCATCAGGACCGAGCGGGGGGATGGTTACGAGCAGTACTTC
- | - | TRBJ1-1 | 15 | TRBV7-2 | CASSLVTGGGTEAFF | TGTGCCAGCAGCTTAGTGACAGGTGGAGGCACTGAAGCTTTCTTT
few | - | TRBJ1-1 | 15 | TRBV5-4 | CASSLESRGNTEAFF | TGTGCCAGCAGTCTAGAATCCAGGGGAAATACTGAAGCTTTCTTT
- | - | TRBJ1-5 | 13 | TRBV6-1 | CASLTSGVKAQHF | TGTGCCAGCCTTACGAGTGGAGTCAAGGCCCAGCATTTT
- | - | TRBJ1-5 | 15 | TRBV12-5 | CASGLTALGNQPQHF | TGTGCTAGTGGTTTGACCGCACTCGGCAATCAGCCCCAGCATTTT
- | - | TRBJ2-2 | 18 | TRBV29-1 | CSVEGSVGQGEYTGELFF | TGCAGCGTTGAAGGGTCCGTTGGGCAGGGCGAGTACACCGGGGAGCTGTTTTTT
- | - | TRBJ1-2 | 12 | TRBV5-8 | CASSLLGGGYTF | TGTGCCAGCAGCTTGCTAGGGGGTGGCTACACCTTC
- | - | TRBJ2-2 | 16 | TRBV7-8 | CASTQGGAGGTGELFF | TGTGCCAGCACCCAAGGTGGGGCCGGGGGCACCGGGGAGCTGTTTTTT
- | - | TRBJ1-4 | 14 | TRBV28 | CASTIFGDKEKLFF | TGTGCCAGCACCATATTTGGGGACAAGGAAAAACTGTTTTTT
- | - | TRBJ2-3 | 14 | TRBV4-3 | CASSRRDNTDTQYF | TGCGCCAGCAGCCGCCGGGACAACACAGATACGCAGTATTTT
many | - | TRBJ2-2 | 13 | TRBV12-3/TRBV12-4 | CASNPGVSGELFF | TGTGCCAGTAACCCAGGGGTCTCCGGGGAGCTGTTTTTT
few | - | TRBJ2-3 | 15 | TRBV9 | CASSVAGFSTDTQYF | TGTGCCAGCAGCGTAGCAGGATTTAGCACAGATACGCAGTATTTT
few | - | TRBJ1-2 | 12 | TRBV20-1 | CSASERTVGYTF | TGCAGTGCTAGTGAAAGGACAGTTGGCTACACCTTC
- | TRBD2 | TRBJ2-3 | 18 | TRBV7-6 | CASSSPRLAGAPADTQYF | TGTGCCAGCAGCTCGCCTCGACTAGCGGGGGCGCCCGCGGATACGCAGTATTTT
- | - | TRBJ2-1 | 15 | TRBV27 | CASSSTGTRYNEQFF | TGTGCCAGCAGCTCAACAGGGACAAGGTACAATGAGCAGTTCTTC
- | - | TRBJ1-3 | 20 | TRBV12-3/TRBV12-4 | CASSLDPGWEPWVSGNTIYF | TGTGCCAGCAGTTTAGATCCGGGCTGGGAGCCTTGGGTCTCCGGAAACACCATATATTTT
few | - | TRBJ1-2 | 18 | TRBV6-5 | CASRERNEWEGIGYGYTF | TGTGCCAGCAGGGAACGAAACGAGTGGGAGGGAATCGGCTATGGCTACACCTTC
many | - | TRBJ2-2 | 15 | TRBV5-1 | CASSFAGPNTGELFF | TGCGCCAGCAGCTTCGCGGGACCGAACACCGGGGAGCTGTTTTTT
- | TRBD1 | TRBJ2-2 | 14 | TRBV6-5 | CASIQTGRPGELFF | TGTGCCAGCATCCAGACAGGGCGGCCCGGGGAGCTGTTTTTT
few | - | TRBJ1-1 | 12 | TRBV25-1 | CASSVVGGEAFF | TGTGCCAGCAGTGTTGTCGGGGGTGAAGCTTTCTTT